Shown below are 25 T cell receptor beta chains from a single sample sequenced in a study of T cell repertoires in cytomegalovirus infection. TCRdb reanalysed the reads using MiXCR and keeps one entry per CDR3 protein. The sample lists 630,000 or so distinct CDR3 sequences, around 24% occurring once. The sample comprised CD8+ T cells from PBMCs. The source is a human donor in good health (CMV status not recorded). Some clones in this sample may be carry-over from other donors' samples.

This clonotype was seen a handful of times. The CDR3 region has the DNA TGTGCCACCAGCAGAGATAAAAGAGGAACAGGGGGTTCCTACGAGCAGTACTTC. Protein product: CATSRDKRGTGGSYEQYF. The chain recombines TRBV15 with TRBJ2-7; 8 bases are a match to TRBD1. The CDR3 sequence is 18 residues long. Per the germline V gene, CDR1 is LNHNV and CDR2 is YYDKDF (reference sequence). Trimming took 0 bases from V and 1 from J; bases not matched to a gene: 11.

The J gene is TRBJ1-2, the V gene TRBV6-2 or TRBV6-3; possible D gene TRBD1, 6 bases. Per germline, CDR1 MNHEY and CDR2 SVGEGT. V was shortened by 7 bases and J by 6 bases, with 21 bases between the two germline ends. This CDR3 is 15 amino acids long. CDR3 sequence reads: CASITPGVSLHGYTF. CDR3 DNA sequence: TGTGCCAGCATCACTCCAGGGGTCTCCCTCCATGGCTACACCTTC.

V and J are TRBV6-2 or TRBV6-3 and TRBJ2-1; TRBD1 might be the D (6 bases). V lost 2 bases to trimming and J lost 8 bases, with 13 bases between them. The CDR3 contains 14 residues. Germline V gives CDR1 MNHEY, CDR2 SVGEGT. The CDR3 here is CASSYPAGVHEQFF. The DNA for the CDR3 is TGTGCCAGCAGTTACCCGGCAGGGGTCCATGAGCAGTTCTTC.

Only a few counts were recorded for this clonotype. CDR3 in amino acids: CAILTNRDEQYF. Written as DNA, the CDR3 is TGTGCCATTCTAACGAACAGGGACGAGCAGTACTTC. The chain employs TRBV10-3 and TRBJ2-7, with D possibly TRBD1 on 6 matching bases. The CDR3 spans 12 residues. The germline V and J ends were trimmed by 9 bases and 5 bases, with 14 bases remaining between them. In germline, CDR1 is ENHRY, CDR2 SYGVKD.

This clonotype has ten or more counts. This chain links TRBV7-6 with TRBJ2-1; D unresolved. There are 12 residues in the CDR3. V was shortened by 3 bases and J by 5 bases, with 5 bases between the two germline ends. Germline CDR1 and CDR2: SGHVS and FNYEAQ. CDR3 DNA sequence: TGTGCCAGCAGCTTTGTACACAATGAGCAGTTCTTC. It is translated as CASSFVHNEQFF.

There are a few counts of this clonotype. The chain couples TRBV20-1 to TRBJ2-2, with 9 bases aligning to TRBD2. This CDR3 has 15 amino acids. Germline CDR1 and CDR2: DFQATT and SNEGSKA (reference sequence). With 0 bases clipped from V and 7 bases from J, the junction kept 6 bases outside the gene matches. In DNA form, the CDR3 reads TGCAGTGCTAGAGATGGCGGGGGGGCTGGCGGGGAGCTGTTTTTT. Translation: CSARDGGGAGGELFF.

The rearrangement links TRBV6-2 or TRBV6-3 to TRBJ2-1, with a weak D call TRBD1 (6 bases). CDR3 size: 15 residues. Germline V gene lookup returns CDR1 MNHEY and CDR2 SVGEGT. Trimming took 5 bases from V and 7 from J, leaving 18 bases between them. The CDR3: CASSNQGWSGNEQFF. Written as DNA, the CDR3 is TGTGCCAGCAGTAACCAGGGGTGGTCCGGGAATGAGCAGTTCTTC.

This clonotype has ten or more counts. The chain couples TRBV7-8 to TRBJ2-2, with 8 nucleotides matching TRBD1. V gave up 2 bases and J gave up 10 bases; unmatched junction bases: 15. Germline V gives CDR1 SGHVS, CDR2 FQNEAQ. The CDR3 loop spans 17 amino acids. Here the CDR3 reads CASSLFMMRQGPEELFF. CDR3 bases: TGTGCCAGCAGCTTATTTATGATGAGACAGGGGCCGGAGGAGCTGTTTTTT.

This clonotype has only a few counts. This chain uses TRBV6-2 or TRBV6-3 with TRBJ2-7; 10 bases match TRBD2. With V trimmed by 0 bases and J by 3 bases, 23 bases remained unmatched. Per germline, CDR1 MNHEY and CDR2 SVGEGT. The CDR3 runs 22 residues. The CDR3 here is CASSYSMQGNSRLAGFYYEQYV. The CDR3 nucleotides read TGTGCCAGCAGTTACTCGATGCAGGGTAACTCGCGACTAGCGGGTTTTTACTACGAGCAGTACGTC.

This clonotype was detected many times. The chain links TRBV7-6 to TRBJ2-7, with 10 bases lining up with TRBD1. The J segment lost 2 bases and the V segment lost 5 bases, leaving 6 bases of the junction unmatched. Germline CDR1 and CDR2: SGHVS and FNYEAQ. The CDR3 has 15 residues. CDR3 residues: CASSLGTGATYEQYV. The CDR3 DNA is TGTGCCAGCAGCCTGGGGACAGGGGCAACCTACGAGCAGTACGTC.

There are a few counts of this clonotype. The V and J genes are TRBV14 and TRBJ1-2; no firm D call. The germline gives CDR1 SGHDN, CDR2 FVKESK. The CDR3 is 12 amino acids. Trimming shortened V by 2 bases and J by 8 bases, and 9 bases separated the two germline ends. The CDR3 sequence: CASSQPGNGYTF. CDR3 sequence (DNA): TGTGCCAGCAGCCAACCAGGAAACGGCTACACCTTC.

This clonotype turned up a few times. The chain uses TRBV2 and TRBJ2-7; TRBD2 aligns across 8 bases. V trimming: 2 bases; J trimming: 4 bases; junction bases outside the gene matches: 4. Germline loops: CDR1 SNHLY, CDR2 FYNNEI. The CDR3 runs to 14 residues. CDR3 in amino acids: CASSELSGRYEQYV. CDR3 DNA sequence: TGTGCCAGCAGTGAACTCAGCGGGAGATACGAGCAGTACGTC.

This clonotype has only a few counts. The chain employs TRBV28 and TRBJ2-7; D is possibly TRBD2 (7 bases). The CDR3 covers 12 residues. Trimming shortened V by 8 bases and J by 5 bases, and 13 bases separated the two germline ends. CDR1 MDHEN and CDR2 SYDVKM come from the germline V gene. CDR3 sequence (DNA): TGTGCCAGCTCCGGGGGGCGGGACGAGCAGTACGTC. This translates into CASSGGRDEQYV.

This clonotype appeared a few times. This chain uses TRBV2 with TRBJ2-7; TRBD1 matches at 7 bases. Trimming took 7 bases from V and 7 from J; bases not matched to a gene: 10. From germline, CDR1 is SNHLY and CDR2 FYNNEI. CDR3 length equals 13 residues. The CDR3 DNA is TGTGCCAGCAACCCAGGGGGTCTGGGGGAGCAGTACTTC. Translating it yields CASNPGGLGEQYF.

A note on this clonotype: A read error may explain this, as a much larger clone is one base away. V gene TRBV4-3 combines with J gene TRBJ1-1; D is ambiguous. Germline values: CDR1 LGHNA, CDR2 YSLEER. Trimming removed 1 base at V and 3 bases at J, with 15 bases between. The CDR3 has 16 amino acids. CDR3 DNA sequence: TGCGCCAGCAGCCAAGGATGGTCGCCTAGAGACACTGAAGCTTTCTTT. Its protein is CASSQGWSPRDTEAFF.

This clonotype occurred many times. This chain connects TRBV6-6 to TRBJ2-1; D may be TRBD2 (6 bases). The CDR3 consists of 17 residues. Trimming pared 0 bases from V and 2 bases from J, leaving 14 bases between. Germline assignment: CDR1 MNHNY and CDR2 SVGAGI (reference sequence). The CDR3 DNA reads TGTGCCAGCAGTTACTCGCTAGAGGGGAGGACCTACAATGAGCAGTTCTTC. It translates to CASSYSLEGRTYNEQFF.

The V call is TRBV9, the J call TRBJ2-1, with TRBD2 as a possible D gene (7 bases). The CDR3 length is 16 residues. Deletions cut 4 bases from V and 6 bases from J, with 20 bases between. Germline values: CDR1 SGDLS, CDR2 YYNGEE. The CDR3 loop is CASSPHPGGGSNEQFF. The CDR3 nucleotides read TGTGCCAGCAGCCCACACCCCGGCGGGGGCAGCAATGAGCAGTTCTTC. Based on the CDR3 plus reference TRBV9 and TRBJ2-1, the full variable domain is DSGVTQTPKHLITATGQRVTLRCSPRSGDLSVYWYQQSLDQGLQFLIQYYNGEERAKGNILERFSAQQFPDLHSELNLSSLELGDSALYFCASSPHPGGGSNEQFFGPGTRLTVL.

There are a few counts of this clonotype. Here the CDR3 DNA reads TGTGCCAGCGTACACAGGGGGGACACTGAAGCTTTCTTT. Protein sequence: CASVHRGDTEAFF. This sequence joins TRBV7-9 and TRBJ1-1, with 8 nucleotides matching TRBD1. The V and J ends lost 8 bases and 3 bases, in that order; junction bases with no gene match: 5. The CDR3 runs to 13 residues. Looked up from germline, CDR1 is SEHNR and CDR2 is FQNEAQ (reference sequence). Full variable domain (outside the CDR3, taken from reference TRBV7-9 and TRBJ1-1): DTGVSQNPRHKITKRGQNVTFRCDPISEHNRLYWYRQTLGQGPEFLTYFQNEAQLEKSRLLSDRFSAERPKGSFSTLEIQRTEQGDSAMYLCASVHRGDTEAFFGQGTRLTVV.

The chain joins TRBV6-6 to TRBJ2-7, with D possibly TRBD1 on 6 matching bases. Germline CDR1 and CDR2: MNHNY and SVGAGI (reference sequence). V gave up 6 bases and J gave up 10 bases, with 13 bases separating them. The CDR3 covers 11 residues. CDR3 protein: CASRGGSSQYV. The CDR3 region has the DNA TGTGCCAGCAGAGGGGGTTCTAGCCAGTACGTC.

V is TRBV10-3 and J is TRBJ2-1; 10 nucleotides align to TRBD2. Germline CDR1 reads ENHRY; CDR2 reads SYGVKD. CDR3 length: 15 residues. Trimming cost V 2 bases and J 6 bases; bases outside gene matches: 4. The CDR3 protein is CAISEGLAGANEQFF. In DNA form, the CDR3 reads TGTGCCATCAGTGAGGGGCTAGCGGGGGCCAATGAGCAGTTCTTC.

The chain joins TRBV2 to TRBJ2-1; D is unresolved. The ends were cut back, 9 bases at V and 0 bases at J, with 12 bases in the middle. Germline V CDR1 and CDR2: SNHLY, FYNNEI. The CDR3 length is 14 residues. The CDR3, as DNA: TGTGCCAGTGAGATGCCGAGCTCCTACAATGAGCAGTTCTTC. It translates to CASEMPSSYNEQFF.

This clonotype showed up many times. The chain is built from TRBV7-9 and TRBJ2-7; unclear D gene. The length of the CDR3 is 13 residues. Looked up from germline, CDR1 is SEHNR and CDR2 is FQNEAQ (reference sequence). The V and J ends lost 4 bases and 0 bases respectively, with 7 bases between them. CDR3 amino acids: CASSSQDSYEQYF. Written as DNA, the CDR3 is TGTGCCAGCAGCTCGCAGGACTCCTACGAGCAGTACTTC. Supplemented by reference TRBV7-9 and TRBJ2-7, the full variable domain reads DTGVSQNPRHKITKRGQNVTFRCDPISEHNRLYWYRQTLGQGPEFLTYFQNEAQLEKSRLLSDRFSAERPKGSFSTLEIQRTEQGDSAMYLCASSSQDSYEQYFGPGTRLTVT.

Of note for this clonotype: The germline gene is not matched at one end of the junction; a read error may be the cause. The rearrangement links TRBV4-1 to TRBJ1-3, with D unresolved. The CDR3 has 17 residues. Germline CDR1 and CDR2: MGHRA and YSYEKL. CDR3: CASSQDRVLYSGNTIHF. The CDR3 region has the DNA TGCGCCAGCAGCCAAGATCGCGTTCTGTACTCTGGAAACACCATACATTTT.

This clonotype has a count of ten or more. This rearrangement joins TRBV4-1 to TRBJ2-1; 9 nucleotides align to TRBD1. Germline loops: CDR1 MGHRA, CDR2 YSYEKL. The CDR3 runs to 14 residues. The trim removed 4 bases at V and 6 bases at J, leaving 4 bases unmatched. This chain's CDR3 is CASSLRQGGNEQFF. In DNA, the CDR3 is TGCGCCAGCAGCCTAAGACAGGGGGGCAATGAGCAGTTCTTC.

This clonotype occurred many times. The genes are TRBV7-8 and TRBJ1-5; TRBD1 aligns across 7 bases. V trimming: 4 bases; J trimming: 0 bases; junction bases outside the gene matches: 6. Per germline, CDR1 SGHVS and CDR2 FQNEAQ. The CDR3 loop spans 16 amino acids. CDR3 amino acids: CASSWDSWLSNQPQHF. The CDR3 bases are TGTGCCAGCAGCTGGGACAGTTGGCTTAGCAATCAGCCCCAGCATTTT.